This passage covers 13 T cell receptor beta chains from one sample sequenced in a study of PD-1 blockade in classical Hodgkin lymphoma. Patients all relapsed after autologous stem cell transplantation, and there was variation in brentuximab vedotin exposure. Assay: immunoSEQ multiplex PCR; the TCRdb copy retains only in-frame clones and omits some. Here the sample spans 60,000 to 75,000 clones, about 88% being singletons. Sequenced here: peripheral blood mononuclear cells (PBMCs), sampled at baseline. These receptors all stem from a human donor with classical Hodgkin lymphoma.

This clone was counted a few times. CDR3 nucleotide sequence: TGTGCCAGCAGCCAAGGTAGAAGCGATCCGTCGTACGAGCAGTACTTC. Protein sequence: CASSQGRSDPSYEQYF. The chain couples TRBV4-2 to TRBJ2-7; D uncertain. Germline loops: CDR1 LGHNA, CDR2 YNFKEQ. The CDR3 is 16 residues long. V lost 1 base to trimming and J lost 4 bases, with 17 bases between them.

V usage is TRBV7-2 and J usage is TRBJ2-3; 14 bases are a match to TRBD2. Germline V gene data show CDR1 as SGHTA and CDR2 as FQGNSA. The length of the CDR3 is 19 residues. The V gene end was trimmed by 4 bases and the J gene end by 3 bases; junction bases not matched to a gene: 12. The CDR3, as DNA: TGTGCCAGCAGCTCCCCTGAGTGGACTAGCGGGGGGCGAACAGATACGCAGTATTTT. As protein: CASSSPEWTSGGRTDTQYF. Complete variable domain (other parts from reference TRBV7-2 and TRBJ2-3): GAGVSQSPSNKVTEKGKDVELRCDPISGHTALYWYRQSLGQGLEFLIYFQGNSAPDKSGLPSDRFSAERTGGSVSTLTIQRTQQEDSAVYLCASSSPEWTSGGRTDTQYFGPGTRLTVL.

This chain links TRBV5-4 with TRBJ2-1; TRBD1 agrees at 7 bases. Germline V lookup: CDR1 SGHNT, CDR2 YYREEE (reference sequence). The J segment lost 5 bases and the V segment lost 3 bases, leaving 2 bases of the junction unmatched. There are 13 residues in the CDR3. The chain's CDR3 is CASSWDRNNEQFF. The CDR3 DNA is TGTGCCAGCAGCTGGGACAGAAACAATGAGCAGTTCTTC.

This rearrangement joins TRBV27 to TRBJ2-2; D is possibly TRBD2 (5 bases). The V gene lost 3 bases and the J gene lost 6 bases, with 17 bases spanning the gap. This CDR3 is 16 amino acids long. CDR1 is MNHEY and CDR2 is SMNVEV in the germline V gene (reference sequence). CDR3 loop: CASSLPSRGSAGELFF. CDR3 in DNA: TGTGCCAGCAGTTTGCCCTCACGGGGTTCGGCCGGGGAGCTGTTTTTT.

The rearrangement joins TRBV29-1 to TRBJ1-2; 7 positions agree with TRBD1. The CDR3 is made up of 12 amino acids. V was clipped by 7 bases and J by 4 bases; unmatched bases: 6. Germline CDR1 and CDR2: SQVTM and ANQGSEA. The CDR3 loop is CSGRTGAYGYTF. The CDR3 nucleotides read TGCAGCGGTCGTACAGGGGCCTATGGCTACACCTTC.

The rearrangement joins TRBV5-1 to TRBJ1-5, with 8 bases matching TRBD1. With V trimmed by 1 base and J by 6 bases, 6 bases remained unmatched. Germline V CDR1 and CDR2: SGHRS, YFSETQ. This CDR3 contains 15 residues. The CDR3 loop reads CASSLTGGASQPQHF. CDR3 in DNA: TGCGCCAGCAGCTTGACAGGGGGAGCGAGTCAGCCCCAGCATTTT.

The V call is TRBV6-1, the J call TRBJ1-2; the D gene is possibly TRBD1 (6 bases). CDR1 and CDR2 from the germline V gene are MNHNS and SASEGT. This CDR3 spans 14 amino acids. V lost 7 bases and J lost 5, with 17 bases in between. In DNA, the CDR3 is TGTGCCAGCACCGAGGGGGTATTGGGATATGGCTACACCTTC. Protein product: CASTEGVLGYGYTF.

The J gene is TRBJ1-1, the V gene TRBV19; no reliable D call. V was clipped by 5 bases and J by 3 bases, with 10 bases between them. CDR3 length: 13 residues. Germline V gene lookup returns CDR1 LNHDA and CDR2 SQIVND (reference sequence). The CDR3 spells CASSLGVDTEAFF. CDR3 sequence (DNA): TGTGCCAGTAGTCTGGGTGTGGACACTGAAGCTTTCTTT.

The chain carries TRBV13 and TRBJ2-7, with 8 bases matching TRBD2. The J segment lost 4 bases and the V segment lost 9 bases, leaving 8 bases of the junction unmatched. This CDR3 is 13 amino acids long. Germline values: CDR1 PRHDT, CDR2 FYEKMQ (reference sequence). Here the CDR3 DNA reads TGTGCCAGTCGGGGGGGACTTTCTTACGAGCAGTACTTC. Its protein is CASRGGLSYEQYF. Drawing the rest from reference TRBV13 and TRBJ2-7, the complete variable domain is AAGVIQSPRHLIKEKRETATLKCYPIPRHDTVYWYQQGPGQDPQFLISFYEKMQSDKGSIPDRFSAQQFSDYHSELNMSSLELGDSALYFCASRGGLSYEQYFGPGTRLTVT.

This chain connects TRBV5-1 to TRBJ1-4; tentative D call: TRBD1 (5 bases). In germline, CDR1 is SGHRS, CDR2 YFSETQ. The V end lost 0 bases, the J end lost 7 bases, and 13 bases lay between the germline ends. CDR3 size: 15 residues. DNA of the CDR3: TGCGCCAGCAGCTTGGCCTCGGGGGGAGCTGAAAAACTGTTTTTT. It translates to CASSLASGGAEKLFF. The whole variable domain, filled in from reference TRBV5-1 and TRBJ1-4, reads KAGVTQTPRYLIKTRGQQVTLSCSPISGHRSVSWYQQTPGQGLQFLFEYFSETQRNKGNFPGRFSGRQFSNSRSEMNVSTLELGDSALYLCASSLASGGAEKLFFGSGTQLSVL.

This clone appeared a single time. The rearrangement links TRBV7-9 to TRBJ1-1; no reliable D call. This CDR3 has 15 amino acids. V shed 0 bases and J shed 3 bases, with 11 bases lying between them. Looked up from germline, CDR1 is SEHNR and CDR2 is FQNEAQ (reference sequence). CDR3 nucleotides: TGTGCCAGCAGCTTAGCGGCAGGCGATTACACTGAAGCTTTCTTT. Residues: CASSLAAGDYTEAFF. Variable domain in full (rest from reference TRBV7-9 and TRBJ1-1): DTGVSQNPRHKITKRGQNVTFRCDPISEHNRLYWYRQTLGQGPEFLTYFQNEAQLEKSRLLSDRFSAERPKGSFSTLEIQRTEQGDSAMYLCASSLAAGDYTEAFFGQGTRLTVV.

The chain has TRBV11-2 and TRBJ2-3; no firm D call. CDR1 is SGHAT and CDR2 is FQNNGV in the germline V gene. Trimming took 3 bases from V and 5 from J, leaving 6 bases between them. The CDR3 has 12 amino acids. CDR3 in amino acids: CASSLWGDTQYF. CDR3 nucleotides: TGTGCCAGCAGCTTGTGGGGAGATACGCAGTATTTT.

The genes are TRBV10-3 and TRBJ1-2; D perhaps matches TRBD1 (5 bases). CDR3 length: 15 residues. The V gene's germline CDR1 is ENHRY and CDR2 SYGVKD. V lost 4 bases and J 3 bases, leaving 15 bases between the germline ends. DNA for the CDR3: TGTGCCATCAGTGGTCGGGCCGAGGGGCACTATGGCTACACCTTC. This translates into CAISGRAEGHYGYTF.